This is a list of T cell receptor beta chains from one sample in a study of identifying expanded T cells in peripheral blood. Sequenced by immunoSEQ multiplex PCR; TCRdb stores in-frame clones only, minus some. The table lists 90,000 to 120,000 clones, around 89% of them singletons. Sequenced material: blood. The receptors shown here come from a person between 18 and 70 years old in good health. CDR3s include the opening cysteine and the closing phenylalanine or tryptophan. D genes are given only for firm matches. Expanded clones are given a class, and other clones once, few, many or no size at all.

abundance: -
j_gene: TRBJ1-2
d_gene: -
v_gene: TRBV6-1
CDR3nt: TGTGCCAGCAGTCGGGACACCGATCCTAACTATGGCTACACCTTC
CDR3aa: CASSRDTDPNYGYTF

abundance: -
j_gene: TRBJ1-2
d_gene: -
v_gene: TRBV19
CDR3nt: TGTGCCAGTAGTCTCCGTTCTTATGGCTACACCTTC
CDR3aa: CASSLRSYGYTF

abundance: once
j_gene: TRBJ2-7
d_gene: TRBD1
v_gene: TRBV2
CDR3nt: TGTGCCAGCATTGACAGGGGAGAGGGCCCCTACGAGCAGTACTTC
CDR3aa: CASIDRGEGPYEQYF

abundance: -
j_gene: TRBJ2-7
d_gene: TRBD2
v_gene: TRBV6-5
CDR3nt: TGTGCCAGCAGTAACCCCCGGACTAGCGGGGGCGAGCAGTACTTC
CDR3aa: CASSNPRTSGGEQYF

abundance: -
j_gene: TRBJ1-1
d_gene: -
v_gene: TRBV15
CDR3nt: TGTGCCACCAGCAGATCCAGCGGGAGACTCTCGGGGTTTCACACTGAAGCTTTCTTT
CDR3aa: CATSRSSGRLSGFHTEAFF

abundance: -
j_gene: TRBJ1-3
d_gene: -
v_gene: TRBV2
CDR3nt: TGTGCCAGCAGTTACACAGGGGGAAACACCATATATTTT
CDR3aa: CASSYTGGNTIYF

abundance: -
j_gene: TRBJ1-1
d_gene: -
v_gene: TRBV7-2
CDR3nt: TGTGCCAGCAGCTCAAGAAGAGGGGCCACTGAAGCTTTCTTT
CDR3aa: CASSSRRGATEAFF

abundance: -
j_gene: TRBJ1-2
d_gene: -
v_gene: TRBV27
CDR3nt: TGTGCCAGCACGCCTGGGGGCTACACCTTC
CDR3aa: CASTPGGYTF

abundance: -
j_gene: TRBJ2-3
d_gene: -
v_gene: TRBV5-1
CDR3nt: TGCGCCAGCAGCCCCGGAGTAGTAACAGATACGCAGTATTTT
CDR3aa: CASSPGVVTDTQYF

abundance: -
j_gene: TRBJ1-2
d_gene: -
v_gene: TRBV5-4
CDR3nt: TGTGCCAGCAGCCTCGACAGATTCTATGGCTACACCTTC
CDR3aa: CASSLDRFYGYTF

abundance: few
j_gene: TRBJ2-1
d_gene: TRBD2
v_gene: TRBV5-1
CDR3nt: TGCGCCAGCTCTGTAGCGGGGGGGTTCTCCTACAATGAGCAGTTCTTC
CDR3aa: CASSVAGGFSYNEQFF

abundance: -
j_gene: TRBJ1-1
d_gene: TRBD1
v_gene: TRBV5-5
CDR3nt: TGTGCCAGCAGCTTGGTACCGGACAGGAAAGACACTGAAGCTTTCTTT
CDR3aa: CASSLVPDRKDTEAFF

abundance: once
j_gene: TRBJ1-2
d_gene: -
v_gene: TRBV6-5
CDR3nt: TGTGCCAGCAGTCGACAGGAGAACTATGGCTACACCTTC
CDR3aa: CASSRQENYGYTF

abundance: -
j_gene: TRBJ1-2
d_gene: TRBD1
v_gene: TRBV7-2
CDR3nt: TGTGCCAGCAGCTTGGACAGGGGGTCTGGGGGCTACACCTTC
CDR3aa: CASSLDRGSGGYTF

abundance: -
j_gene: TRBJ1-2
d_gene: -
v_gene: TRBV30
CDR3nt: TGTGCCTGGAGGGCAAAACAGGGCTGGGGCTACACCTTC
CDR3aa: CAWRAKQGWGYTF

abundance: -
j_gene: TRBJ2-7
d_gene: -
v_gene: TRBV2
CDR3nt: TGTGCCAGCAGCGACAACTCCTACGAGCAGTACTTC
CDR3aa: CASSDNSYEQYF